The clone carrying this TCR beta chain was counted at least ten times. One entry per CDR3 protein, called by TCRdb with MiXCR from the 5' RACE reads. The table records 40,000 to 55,000 distinct CDR3 sequences, 6% to 8% of them present only once. The data are from a study of early T cells in non-severe SARS-CoV-2 infection. V lost 3 bases and J lost 5; bases outside the gene matches: 14. CDR3 length: 19 residues. Germline-derived CDR1 and CDR2 are LGHDT and YNNKEL (reference sequence). The rearrangement uses TRBV3-1 and TRBJ1-5; 12 bases line up with TRBD1. The receptor comes from an adult who was a healthcare worker with PCR-confirmed SARS-CoV-2 infection or an uninfected control (not recorded which). The sequencing input was whole blood. As DNA, the CDR3 is TGTGCCAGCAGCCACCAAAGACTCCACCGGGACAGGGGGCATCAGCCCCAGCATTTT. Translated: CASSHQRLHRDRGHQPQHF.